This T cell receptor beta chain was identified in a study of cytomegalovirus exposure and HLA in healthy donors. This clone was observed a handful of times. Its specificity is not known. 13 Jbeta primers and 60 Vbeta primers were used for the PCR. Only in-frame clones appear in the TCRdb table, and some are missing; sequencing was by immunoSEQ multiplex PCR. The repertoire includes over 75,000 clones, less than 10% of them detected once, and 5.1% sits in the top ten. Regarding the study as a whole: In vitro, a few CMV-associated chains proved specific for CMV antigens. Follow-up analysis found HLA locus-dependent TCR association rates, highest for DRB1 and lowest for HLA-C. The study put 150 to 200 TCR beta chains on its list as cytomegalovirus-associated.

Germline CDR1 is LNHDA and CDR2 is SQIVND (reference sequence). The CDR3 loop spans 11 amino acids. With 8 bases removed from V and 5 bases from J, the gap between germline ends came to 8 bases. This sequence joins TRBV19 and TRBJ2-3, with D possibly matching TRBD1 (6 bases). Sequenced sample: PBMCs. This clonotype originated in a man aged 45-65 years in good health and CMV-seropositive. CDR3 nucleotides: TGTGCCAGTGGACAGTTAGATACGCAGTATTTT. Its translation: CASGQLDTQYF.